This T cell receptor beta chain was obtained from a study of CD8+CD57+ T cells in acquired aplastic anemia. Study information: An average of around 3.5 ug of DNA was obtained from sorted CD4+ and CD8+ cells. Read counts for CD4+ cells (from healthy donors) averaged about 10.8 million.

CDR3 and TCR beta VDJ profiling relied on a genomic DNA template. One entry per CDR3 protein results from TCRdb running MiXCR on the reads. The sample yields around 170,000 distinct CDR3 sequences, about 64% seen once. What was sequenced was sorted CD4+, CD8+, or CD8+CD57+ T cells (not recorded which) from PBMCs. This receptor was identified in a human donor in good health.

CDR3 DNA: TGCAGTGCTAACACAGGGGGCACCGGGGAGCTGTTTTTT. It encodes CSANTGGTGELFF. The V and J genes are TRBV20-1 and TRBJ2-2; 8 bases fit TRBD1. Germline-derived CDR1 and CDR2 are DFQATT and SNEGSKA (reference sequence). The CDR3 is 13 residues long. Losses at the gene ends were 4 bases for V and 4 bases for J; bases not matched to a gene: 2.